This TCR beta chain was profiled in a study of T-cell memory formation after mild COVID-19. This clonotype has a handful of counts. In TCRdb, the 5' RACE reads were re-called with MiXCR into one record per CDR3 protein. The sample shows fewer than 500,000 distinct CDR3 sequences, roughly 25% of them seen only once. The CDR3 totals 15 residues. Trimming at V came to 10 bases and at J to 4 bases, leaving 15 bases not matched to a gene. CDR1 and CDR2 from the germline V gene are SSHAT and FNYEAQ (reference sequence). This chain links TRBV7-7 with TRBJ2-5; 7 nucleotides agree with TRBD1. Sequenced material: PBMCs or a T cell subset sorted from them (not recorded which). This receptor was identified in an adult woman who had mild COVID-19 (a few samples of this study predate the infection). Cell type and time point are not known. CDR3 DNA sequence: TGTGCCATTAACCCGAACAGGGGAAGTCGAGAGACCCAGTACTTC. Translated, it gives CAINPNRGSRETQYF.